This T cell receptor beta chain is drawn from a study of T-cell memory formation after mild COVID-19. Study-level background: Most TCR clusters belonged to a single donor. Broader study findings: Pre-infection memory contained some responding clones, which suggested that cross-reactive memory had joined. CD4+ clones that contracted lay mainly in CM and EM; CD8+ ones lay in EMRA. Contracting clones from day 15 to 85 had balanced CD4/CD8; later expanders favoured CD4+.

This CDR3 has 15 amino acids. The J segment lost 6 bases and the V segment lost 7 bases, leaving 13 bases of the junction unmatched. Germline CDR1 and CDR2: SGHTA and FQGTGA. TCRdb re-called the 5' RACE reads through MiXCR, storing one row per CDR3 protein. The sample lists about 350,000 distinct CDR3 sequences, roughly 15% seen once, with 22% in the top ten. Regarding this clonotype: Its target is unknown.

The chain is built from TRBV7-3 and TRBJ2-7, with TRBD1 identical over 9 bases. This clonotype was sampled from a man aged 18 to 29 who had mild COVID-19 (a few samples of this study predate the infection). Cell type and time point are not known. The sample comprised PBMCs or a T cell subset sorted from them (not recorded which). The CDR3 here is CASIKQGAGASEQYF. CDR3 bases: TGTGCCAGCATCAAACAGGGGGCGGGAGCATCCGAGCAGTACTTC.